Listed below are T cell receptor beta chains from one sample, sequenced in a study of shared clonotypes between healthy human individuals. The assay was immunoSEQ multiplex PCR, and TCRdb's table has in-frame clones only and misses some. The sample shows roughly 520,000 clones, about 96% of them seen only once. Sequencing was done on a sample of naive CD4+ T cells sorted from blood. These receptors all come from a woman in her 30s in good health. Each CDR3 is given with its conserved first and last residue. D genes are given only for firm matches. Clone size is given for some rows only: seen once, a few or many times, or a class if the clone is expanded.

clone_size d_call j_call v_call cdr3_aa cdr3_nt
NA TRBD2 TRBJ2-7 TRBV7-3 CASSSSGPYF TGTGCCAGCAGTTCTAGCGGGCCCTACTTC
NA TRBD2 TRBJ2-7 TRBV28 CASSKYSGSYEQYF TGTGCCAGCAGCAAATATAGCGGGAGCTACGAGCAGTACTTC
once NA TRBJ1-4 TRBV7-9 CASSPLNEKLFF TGTGCCAGCAGCCCCCTTAATGAAAAACTGTTTTTT
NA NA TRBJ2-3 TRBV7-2 CASSLDSIDTQYF TGTGCCAGCAGTTTGGACTCGATTGATACGCAGTATTTT
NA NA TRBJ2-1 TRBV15 CATSRPNAIAWSSEQFF TGTGCCACCAGCAGACCAAACGCTATCGCCTGGAGTTCAGAGCAGTTCTTC
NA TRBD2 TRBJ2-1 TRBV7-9 CASSLGARLADNEQFF TGTGCCAGCAGCCTGGGGGCCCGACTAGCGGACAATGAGCAGTTCTTC
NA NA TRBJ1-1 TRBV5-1 CASSFQTGDEAFF TGCGCCAGCAGCTTCCAGACAGGCGATGAAGCTTTCTTT
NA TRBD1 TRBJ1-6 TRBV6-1 CASQTGRGSPLHF TGTGCCAGCCAGACAGGGAGGGGATCACCCCTCCACTTT
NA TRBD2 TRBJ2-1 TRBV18 CASSRLAGYNEQFF TGTGCCAGCTCACGACTAGCGGGGTACAATGAGCAGTTCTTC
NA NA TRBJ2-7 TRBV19 CASRGRNRRVGTYEQYF TGTGCCAGTAGGGGGAGAAATAGGCGTGTAGGAACCTACGAGCAGTACTTC
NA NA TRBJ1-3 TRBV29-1 CSVSLAGSGNTIYF TGCAGCGTTTCCCTCGCAGGGTCTGGAAACACCATATATTTT
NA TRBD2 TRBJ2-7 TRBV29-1 CSVSGRTTYEQYF TGCAGCGTTAGCGGGAGGACTACCTACGAGCAGTACTTC
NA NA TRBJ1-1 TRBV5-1 CASRGLGRGHTEAFF TGCGCCAGCAGAGGCCTAGGCAGGGGACACACTGAAGCTTTCTTT
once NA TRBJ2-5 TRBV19 CASSTPGLGYQETQYF TGTGCCAGTAGTACCCCCGGACTGGGGTACCAAGAGACCCAGTACTTC
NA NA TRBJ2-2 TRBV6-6 CASSYSGGTGELFF TGTGCCAGCAGTTACTCGGGTGGCACCGGGGAGCTGTTTTTT
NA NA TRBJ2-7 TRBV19 CASSERDAAYEQYF TGTGCCAGTAGTGAACGGGACGCCGCCTACGAGCAGTACTTC
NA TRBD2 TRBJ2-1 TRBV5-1 CASSLSSGGYNEQFF TGCGCCAGCAGCCTTTCTAGCGGGGGCTACAATGAGCAGTTCTTC
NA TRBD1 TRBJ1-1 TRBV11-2 CASSLDLDRATEAFF TGTGCCAGCAGCTTAGATCTCGACAGGGCTACTGAAGCTTTCTTT
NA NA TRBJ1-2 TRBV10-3 CAISESETVYGYTF TGTGCCATCAGTGAGTCGGAGACAGTCTATGGCTACACCTTC
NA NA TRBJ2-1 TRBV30 CAWSVLGYNEQFF TGTGCCTGGAGTGTACTAGGATACAATGAGCAGTTCTTC
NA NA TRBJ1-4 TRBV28 CASSLDPGPTNEKLFF TGTGCCAGCAGCTTGGACCCAGGGCCAACTAATGAAAAACTGTTTTTT
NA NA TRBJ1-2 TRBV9 CASSVGGSGYTF TGTGCCAGCAGCGTAGGGGGGAGCGGCTACACCTTC
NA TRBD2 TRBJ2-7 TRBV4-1 CASSRGLAEYEQYF TGCGCCAGCAGCCGGGGACTAGCGGAATACGAGCAGTACTTC
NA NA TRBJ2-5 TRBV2 CASITLAGETQYF TGTGCCAGCATTACACTAGCCGGGGAGACCCAGTACTTC
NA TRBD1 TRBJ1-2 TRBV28 CASSYPRTGNDYGYTF TGTGCCAGCAGTTACCCTAGGACAGGGAATGACTATGGCTACACCTTC
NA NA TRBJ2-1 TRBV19 CASSITSSYNEQFF TGTGCCAGTAGTATCACGAGCTCCTACAATGAGCAGTTCTTC
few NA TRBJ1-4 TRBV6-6 CASSSGNEKLFF TGTGCCAGCAGTTCGGGGAATGAAAAACTGTTTTTT
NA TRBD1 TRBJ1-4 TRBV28 CASSFPGQGAEKLFF TGTGCCAGCAGTTTCCCGGGACAGGGTGCTGAAAAACTGTTTTTT
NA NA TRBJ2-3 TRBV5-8 CASSLMMRDTQYF TGTGCCAGCAGCTTGATGATGAGAGATACGCAGTATTTT
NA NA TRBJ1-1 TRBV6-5 CASSYGGGSTEAFF TGTGCCAGCAGTTACGGTGGGGGAAGCACTGAAGCTTTCTTT
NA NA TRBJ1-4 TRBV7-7 CASSQSPPDHPTKLFF TGTGCCAGCAGCCAAAGCCCGCCAGACCACCCCACTAAACTGTTTTTT
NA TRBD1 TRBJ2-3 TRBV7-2 CASSFRQGSDTQYF TGTGCCAGCAGCTTTAGACAGGGATCAGATACGCAGTATTTT
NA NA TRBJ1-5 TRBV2 CASSEDGWGPQPQHF TGTGCCAGCAGTGAAGACGGGTGGGGGCCCCAGCCCCAGCATTTT
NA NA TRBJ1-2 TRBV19 CATKGAGLINYGYTF TGTGCCACGAAAGGGGCAGGCCTCATTAATTATGGCTACACCTTC
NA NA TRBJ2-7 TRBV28 CASSSLGQEQYF TGTGCCAGCAGTTCCCTAGGACAGGAGCAGTACTTC
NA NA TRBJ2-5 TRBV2 CASGVETQYF TGTGCCAGCGGAGTAGAGACCCAGTACTTC
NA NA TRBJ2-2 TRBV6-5 CASSLHGGNTGELFF TGTGCCAGCTCCCTCCACGGGGGTAACACCGGGGAGCTGTTTTTT
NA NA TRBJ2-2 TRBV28 CASPSGDTGELFF TGTGCCAGCCCTTCGGGGGACACCGGGGAGCTGTTTTTT
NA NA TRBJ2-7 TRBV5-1 CASSLATSYEQYF TGCGCCAGCAGCTTAGCGACTTCCTACGAGCAGTACTTC
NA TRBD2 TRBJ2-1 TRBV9 CASSLLAGDYNEQFF TGTGCCAGCAGCCTACTAGCGGGGGACTACAATGAGCAGTTCTTC